This T cell receptor (beta chain) was captured by sequencing in a study of CD8 T cells in ankylosing spondylitis. Overall study results and limits: Blood of patients with ankylosing spondylitis appeared to be characterized by a TCR beta motif of seven or eight highly homologous variants. Matched ankylosing spondylitis synovial fluid reportedly contained a significantly enriched population of disease-linked clones. Disease-linked clones were CD8+ and relatively rare in peripheral blood. Several of the motif variants were reported before in synovial fluid and blood from reactive arthritis.

Germline V lookup: CDR1 SGHTA, CDR2 FQGTGA. V shed 5 bases and J 8 bases; nucleotides not matched to a gene: 12. CDR3 length equals 15 residues. To note about this clonotype: As yet, its antigen is unknown.

Quantitative 5'-RACE with molecular barcodes produced the TCR beta libraries. TCRdb fed the 5' RACE reads into MiXCR, producing one record per CDR3 protein. Of under 850,000 distinct CDR3 sequences listed, 15% to 20% are singletons. V usage is TRBV7-3 and J usage is TRBJ2-1; 7 bases fit TRBD1. Sample: blood, either unsorted or a sorted T cell fraction (not recorded which). The sequence was obtained from a male donor with ankylosing spondylitis. The CDR3 nucleotides are TGTGCCAGCAGCCCTACTAGGGGGCTAGGCGATGAGCAGTTCTTC. It specifies CASSPTRGLGDEQFF.